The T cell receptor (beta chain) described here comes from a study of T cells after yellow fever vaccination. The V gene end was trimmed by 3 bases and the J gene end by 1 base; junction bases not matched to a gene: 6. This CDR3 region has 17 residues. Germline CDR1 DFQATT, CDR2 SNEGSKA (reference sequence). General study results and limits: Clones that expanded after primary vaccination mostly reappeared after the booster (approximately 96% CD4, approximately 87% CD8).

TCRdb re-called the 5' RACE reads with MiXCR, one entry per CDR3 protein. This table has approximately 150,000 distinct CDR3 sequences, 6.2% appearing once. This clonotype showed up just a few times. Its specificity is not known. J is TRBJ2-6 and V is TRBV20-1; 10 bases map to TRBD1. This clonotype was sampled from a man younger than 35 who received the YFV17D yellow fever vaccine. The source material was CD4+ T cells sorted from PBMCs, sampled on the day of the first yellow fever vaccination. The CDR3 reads CSARETGGASGANVLTF. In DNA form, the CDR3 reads TGCAGTGCTAGGGAGACAGGGGGCGCATCTGGGGCCAACGTCCTGACTTTC.